One sample yielded the 4 T cell receptor beta chains listed below, sequenced in a study of cytomegalovirus exposure and HLA in healthy donors. 13 Jbeta primers and 60 Vbeta primers were used for the PCR. Method: immunoSEQ multiplex PCR; TCRdb's copy keeps in-frame clones and lacks some. The table lists 84,000 or so clones, around 74% of them singletons, with approximately 2% in the top ten. The sample taken for sequencing was PBMCs. These receptors were collected from a boy aged 5-17 years in good health and CMV-seronegative.

The J gene is TRBJ2-6, the V gene TRBV9; TRBD1 matches 7 bases. V dropped 4 bases and J dropped 5; count of bases not matched to a gene: 12. CDR1 and CDR2 (germline): SGDLS, YYNGEE. The CDR3 has 17 residues. The CDR3 protein is CASSPRTGPGRANVLTF. The CDR3 region has the DNA TGTGCCAGCAGCCCCCGGACAGGACCCGGGCGGGCCAACGTCCTGACTTTC.

The gene calls are TRBV11-3 and TRBJ2-3, with D perhaps TRBD1 (5 bases). CDR1 SGHNT and CDR2 YENEEA come from the germline V gene. The CDR3 sequence is 15 residues long. V dropped 1 base and J dropped 6 bases, with 14 bases sitting between them. The CDR3 nucleotides are TGTGCCAGCAGCTTAGGCCGGCAGGGCTCGGATACGCAGTATTTT. Its translation: CASSLGRQGSDTQYF. Variable domain in full (rest from reference TRBV11-3 and TRBJ2-3): EAGVVQSPRYKIIEKKQPVAFWCNPISGHNTLYWYLQNLGQGPELLIRYENEEAVDDSQLPKDRFSAERLKGVDSTLKIQPAELGDSAVYLCASSLGRQGSDTQYFGPGTRLTVL.

This rearrangement joins TRBV28 to TRBJ1-4; perhaps TRBD1 as D (6 bases). This CDR3 spans 14 amino acids. CDR1 is MDHEN and CDR2 is SYDVKM in the germline V gene. The ends were cut back, 6 bases at V and 4 bases at J, with 12 bases in the middle. The CDR3 here is CASRPGDLNEKLFF. In nucleotides, the CDR3 is TGTGCCAGCAGGCCAGGGGATCTTAATGAAAAACTGTTTTTT.

The chain couples TRBV29-1 to TRBJ2-7; 8 bases line up with TRBD2. V dropped 3 bases and J dropped 3; count of bases not matched to a gene: 4. The germline gives CDR1 SQVTM, CDR2 ANQGSEA. The CDR3 is made up of 13 amino acids. CDR3 in DNA: TGCAGCGTTGATATTAGCGGGAACTACGAGCAGTACTTC. It is translated as CSVDISGNYEQYF.